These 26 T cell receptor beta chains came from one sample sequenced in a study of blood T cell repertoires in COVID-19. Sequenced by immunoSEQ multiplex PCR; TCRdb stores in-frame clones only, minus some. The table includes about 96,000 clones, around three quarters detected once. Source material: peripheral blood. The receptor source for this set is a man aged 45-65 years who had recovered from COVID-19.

Here the CDR3 reads CSARWDRQYF. The CDR3 nucleotides are TGCAGTGCTAGATGGGACAGGCAGTACTTC. The rearrangement joins TRBV20-1 to TRBJ2-5, with 8 positions matching TRBD1. This CDR3 has 10 residues. The germline V gene encodes CDR1 DFQATT and CDR2 SNEGSKA (reference sequence). Germline trimming cut 2 bases from V and 11 bases from J; bases unmatched to any gene: 1.

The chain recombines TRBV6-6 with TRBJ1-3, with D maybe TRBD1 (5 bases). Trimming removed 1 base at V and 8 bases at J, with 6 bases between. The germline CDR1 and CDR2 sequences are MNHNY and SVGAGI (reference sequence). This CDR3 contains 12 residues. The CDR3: CASSYLGDTIYF. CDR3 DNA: TGTGCCAGCAGTTACTTAGGGGACACCATATATTTT.

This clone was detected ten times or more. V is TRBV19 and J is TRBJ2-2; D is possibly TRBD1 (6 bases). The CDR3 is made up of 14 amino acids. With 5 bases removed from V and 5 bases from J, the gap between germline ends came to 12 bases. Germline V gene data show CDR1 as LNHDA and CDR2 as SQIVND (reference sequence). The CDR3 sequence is CASSPAGTTGELFF. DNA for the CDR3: TGTGCCAGTAGTCCCGCCGGGACAACCGGGGAGCTGTTTTTT.

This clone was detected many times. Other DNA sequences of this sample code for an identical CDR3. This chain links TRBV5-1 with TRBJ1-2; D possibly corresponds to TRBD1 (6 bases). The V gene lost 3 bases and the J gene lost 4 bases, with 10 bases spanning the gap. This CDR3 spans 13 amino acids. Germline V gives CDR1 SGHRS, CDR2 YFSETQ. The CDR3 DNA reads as TGCGCCAGCAGCTGGGACAAGAGCTATGGCTACACCTTC. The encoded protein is CASSWDKSYGYTF.

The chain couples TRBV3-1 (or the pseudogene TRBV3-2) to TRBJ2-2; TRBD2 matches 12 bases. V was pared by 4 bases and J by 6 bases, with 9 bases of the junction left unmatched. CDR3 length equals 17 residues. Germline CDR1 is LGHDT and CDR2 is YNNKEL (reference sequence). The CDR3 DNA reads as TGTGCCAGCAGCCTCAGATCTAGCGGGGGGGCCTCCGGGGAGCTGTTTTTT. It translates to CASSLRSSGGASGELFF.

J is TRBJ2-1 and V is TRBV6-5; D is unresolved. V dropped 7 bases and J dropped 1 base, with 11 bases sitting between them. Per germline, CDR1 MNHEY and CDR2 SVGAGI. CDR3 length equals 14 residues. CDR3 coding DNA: TGTGCCAGCAACCCAGCGCGGTCCTACAATGAGCAGTTCTTC. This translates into CASNPARSYNEQFF.

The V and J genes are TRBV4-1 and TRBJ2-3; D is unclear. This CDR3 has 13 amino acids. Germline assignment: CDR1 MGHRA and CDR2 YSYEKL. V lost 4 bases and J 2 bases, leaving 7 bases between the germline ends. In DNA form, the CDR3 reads TGCGCCAGCAGCCCACATATCACAGATACGCAGTATTTT. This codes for CASSPHITDTQYF.

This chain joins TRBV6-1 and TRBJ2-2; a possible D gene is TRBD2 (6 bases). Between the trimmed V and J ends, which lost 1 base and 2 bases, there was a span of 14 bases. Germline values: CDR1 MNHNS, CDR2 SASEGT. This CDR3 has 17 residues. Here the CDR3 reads CASSEVTAGLNTGELFF. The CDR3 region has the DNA TGTGCCAGCAGTGAAGTTACGGCGGGGTTAAACACCGGGGAGCTGTTTTTT.

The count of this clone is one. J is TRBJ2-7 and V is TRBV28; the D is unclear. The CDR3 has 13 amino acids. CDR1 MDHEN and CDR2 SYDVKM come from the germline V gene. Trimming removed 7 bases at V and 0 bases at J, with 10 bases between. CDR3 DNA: TGTGCCAGCACGGTTGGTATCTCCTACGAGCAGTACTTC. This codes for CASTVGISYEQYF. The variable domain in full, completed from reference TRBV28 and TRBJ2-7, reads DVKVTQSSRYLVKRTGEKVFLECVQDMDHENMFWYRQDPGLGLRLIYFSYDVKMKEKGDIPEGYSVSREKKERFSLILESASTNQTSMYLCASTVGISYEQYFGPGTRLTVT.

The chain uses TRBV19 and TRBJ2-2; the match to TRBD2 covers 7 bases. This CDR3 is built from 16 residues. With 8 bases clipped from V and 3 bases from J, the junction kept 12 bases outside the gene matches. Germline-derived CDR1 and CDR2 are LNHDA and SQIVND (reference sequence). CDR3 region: CASRGGAGVYTGELFF. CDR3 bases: TGTGCCAGTCGAGGCGGGGCGGGAGTATACACCGGGGAGCTGTTTTTT.

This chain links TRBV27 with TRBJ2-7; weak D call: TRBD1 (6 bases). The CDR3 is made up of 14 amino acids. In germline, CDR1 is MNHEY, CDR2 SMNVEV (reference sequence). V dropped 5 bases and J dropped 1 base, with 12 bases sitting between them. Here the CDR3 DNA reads TGTGCCAGCAGTCCAATAGGACAGTCCTACGAGCAGTACTTC. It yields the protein CASSPIGQSYEQYF.

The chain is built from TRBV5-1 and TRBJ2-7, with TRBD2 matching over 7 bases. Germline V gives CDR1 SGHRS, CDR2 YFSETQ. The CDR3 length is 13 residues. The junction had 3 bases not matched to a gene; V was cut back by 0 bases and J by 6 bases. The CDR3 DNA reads TGCGCCAGCAGCTTGGGCTCGGGAGGCGAGCAGTACTTC. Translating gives CASSLGSGGEQYF.

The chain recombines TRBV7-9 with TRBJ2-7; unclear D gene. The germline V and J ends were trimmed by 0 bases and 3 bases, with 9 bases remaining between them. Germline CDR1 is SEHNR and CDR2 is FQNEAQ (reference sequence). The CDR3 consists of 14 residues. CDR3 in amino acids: CASSLATPNYEQYF. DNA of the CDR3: TGTGCCAGCAGCTTAGCGACTCCGAACTACGAGCAGTACTTC.

The CDR3 DNA is TGTGCCAGCAGTGAAGCGACAGCCTCCGGTACGCAGTATTTT. Protein sequence: CASSEATASGTQYF. The V call is TRBV6-1, the J call TRBJ2-3, with D maybe TRBD1 (5 bases). Deletions cut 0 bases from V and 8 bases from J, with 12 bases between. The V gene's germline CDR1 is MNHNS and CDR2 SASEGT. The CDR3 covers 14 residues.

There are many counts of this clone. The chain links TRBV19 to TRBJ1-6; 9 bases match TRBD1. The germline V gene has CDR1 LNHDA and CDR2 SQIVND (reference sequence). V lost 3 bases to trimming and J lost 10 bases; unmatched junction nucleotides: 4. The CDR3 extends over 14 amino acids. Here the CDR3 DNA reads TGTGCCAGTAGTATGGACAGGGGTTGGTCACCCCTCCACTTT. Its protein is CASSMDRGWSPLHF.

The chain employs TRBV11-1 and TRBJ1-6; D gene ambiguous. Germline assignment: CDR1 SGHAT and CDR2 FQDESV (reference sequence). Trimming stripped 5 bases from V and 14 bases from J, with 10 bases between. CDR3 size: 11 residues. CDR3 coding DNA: TGTGCCAGCAGCCTAGACGGAGCCCTCCACTTT. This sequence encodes CASSLDGALHF.

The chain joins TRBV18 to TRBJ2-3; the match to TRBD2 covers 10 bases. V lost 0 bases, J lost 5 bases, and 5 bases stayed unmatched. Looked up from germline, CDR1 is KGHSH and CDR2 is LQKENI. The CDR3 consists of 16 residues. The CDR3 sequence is CASSPPLLAGVDTQYF. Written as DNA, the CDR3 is TGTGCCAGCTCACCACCGTTGCTAGCGGGAGTAGATACGCAGTATTTT.

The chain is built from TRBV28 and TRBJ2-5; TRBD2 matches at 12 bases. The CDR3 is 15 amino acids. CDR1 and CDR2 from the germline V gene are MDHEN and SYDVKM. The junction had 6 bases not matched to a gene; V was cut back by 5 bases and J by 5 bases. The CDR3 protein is CASSRAGTSGETQYF. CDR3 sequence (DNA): TGTGCCAGCAGTCGCGCCGGGACTAGCGGGGAGACCCAGTACTTC.

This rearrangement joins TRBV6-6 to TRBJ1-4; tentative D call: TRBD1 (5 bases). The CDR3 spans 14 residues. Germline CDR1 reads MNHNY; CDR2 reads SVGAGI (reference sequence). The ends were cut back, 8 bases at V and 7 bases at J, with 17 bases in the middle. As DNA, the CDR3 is TGTGCCAGCTCCTCGGGGGGGTATGGTGAAAAACTGTTTTTT. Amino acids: CASSSGGYGEKLFF.

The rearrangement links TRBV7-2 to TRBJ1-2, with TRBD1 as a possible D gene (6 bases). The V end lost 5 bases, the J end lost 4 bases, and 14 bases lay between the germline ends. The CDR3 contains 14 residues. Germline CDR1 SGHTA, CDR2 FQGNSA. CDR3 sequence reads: CASSVTGSIYGYTF. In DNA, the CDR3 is TGTGCCAGCAGCGTGACAGGCTCAATCTATGGCTACACCTTC.

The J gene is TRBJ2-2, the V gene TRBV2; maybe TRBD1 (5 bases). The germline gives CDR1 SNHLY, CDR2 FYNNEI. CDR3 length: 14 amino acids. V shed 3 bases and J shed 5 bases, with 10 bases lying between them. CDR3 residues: CASSEGRETGELFF. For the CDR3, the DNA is TGTGCCAGCAGTGAGGGCAGGGAAACCGGGGAGCTGTTTTTT.

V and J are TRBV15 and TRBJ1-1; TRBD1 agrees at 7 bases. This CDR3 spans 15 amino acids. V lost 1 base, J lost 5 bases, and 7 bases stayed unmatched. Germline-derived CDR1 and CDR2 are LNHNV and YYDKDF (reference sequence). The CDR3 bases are TGTGCCACCAGCAGAGGAGACAGGGATGGTACTGAAGCTTTCTTT. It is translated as CATSRGDRDGTEAFF.

The CDR3 DNA reads TGCAGCTTTCAGACGGGCACTGAAGCTTTCTTT. It codes for CSFQTGTEAFF. The gene calls are TRBV29-1 and TRBJ1-1; D is unclear. The germline V gene has CDR1 SQVTM and CDR2 ANQGSEA. This CDR3 spans 11 amino acids. Trimming took off 8 bases at V and 4 bases at J, with 11 bases between the two ends.

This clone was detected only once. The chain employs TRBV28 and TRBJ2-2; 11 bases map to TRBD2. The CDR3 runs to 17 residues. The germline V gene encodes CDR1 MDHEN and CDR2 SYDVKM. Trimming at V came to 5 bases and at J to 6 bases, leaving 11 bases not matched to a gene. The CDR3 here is CASSPTTSGRVSGELFF. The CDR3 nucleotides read TGTGCCAGCAGTCCAACTACTAGCGGGAGAGTCTCCGGGGAGCTGTTTTTT.

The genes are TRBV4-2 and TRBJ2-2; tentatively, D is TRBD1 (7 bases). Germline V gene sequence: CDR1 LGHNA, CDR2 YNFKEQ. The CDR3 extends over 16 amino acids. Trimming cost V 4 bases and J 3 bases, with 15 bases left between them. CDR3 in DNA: TGTGCCAGCAGCCCGGCAGGGGGGCGAGACACCGGGGAGCTGTTTTTT. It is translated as CASSPAGGRDTGELFF.

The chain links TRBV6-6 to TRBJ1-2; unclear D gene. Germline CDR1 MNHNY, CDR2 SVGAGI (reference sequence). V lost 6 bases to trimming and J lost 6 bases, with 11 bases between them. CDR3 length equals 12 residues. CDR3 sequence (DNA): TGTGCCAGCAGAACCGGGGAGCATGGCTACACCTTC. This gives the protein CASRTGEHGYTF.